This T cell receptor (beta chain) emerged from a study of beta chain features in type 1 diabetes. Study-wide background: Over all samples combined, over 85,000,000 sorted cells were examined. Study-wide results and caveats: A possible short-template PCR bias applies equally to patients and controls.

Sorted populations were all over 95% pure. The CDR3 loop spans 14 amino acids. CDR1 is GTSNPN, CDR2 SVGIG, per germline (reference sequence). With 2 bases clipped from V and 0 bases from J, the junction kept 4 bases outside the gene matches. cDNA synthesis used the whole RNA isolate, giving expressed TCRB sequences. The read count averaged approximately 4 million across naive, central memory and regulatory T cell samples. Sequenced by immunoSEQ multiplex PCR; TCRdb stores in-frame clones only, minus some. The data show roughly 140,000 clones, about 51% seen once. As for this clone: Antigen unknown.

This sequence was found in a man aged 18 to 29 in good health. Specimen: Tregs from blood. The V and J genes are TRBV30 and TRBJ2-7; 7 bases are a match to TRBD1. The DNA of the CDR3 is TGTGCCTGGAGTCGAGGACAGGTCTCCTACGAGCAGTACTTC. Translated, it gives CAWSRGQVSYEQYF.